This T cell receptor beta chain was sequenced during a study of control samples from healthy donors and cancer patients. Per germline, CDR1 MNHNY and CDR2 SVGAGI (reference sequence). The junction had 23 bases not matched to a gene; V was cut back by 5 bases and J by 5 bases. This CDR3 contains 19 residues. Some clones are missing from TCRdb's copy, which holds only in-frame ones; the method was immunoSEQ multiplex PCR. This sample has 100,000 to 150,000 clones, with around 90% found just once. The sample comprised blood. The clonotype originates from a man in his late teens or twenties in good health. V and J are TRBV6-6 and TRBJ1-1, with 7 nucleotides matching TRBD1. CDR3 coding DNA: TGTGCCAGCAGTCGAACGGGATTAAGGAGGGGATACAGGGGAACTGAAGCTTTCTTT. Encoded protein: CASSRTGLRRGYRGTEAFF.